This TCR beta chain was recovered during a study of tumor and adjacent non-tumor tissue in lung cancer. This CDR3 spans 11 amino acids. Germline V gene lookup returns CDR1 MNHEY and CDR2 SVGEGT. No cell sorting was done before RNA was extracted from the tissue. Of note for this clonotype: Mismatch with germline at one junction end may stem from a read error.

Three rounds of nested PCR, following a modified ARM-PCR protocol, produced the TCRbeta library. MiXCR, applied by TCRdb to the multiplex PCR reads, yields one record per CDR3 protein. The sample holds about 93,000 distinct CDR3 sequences; less than 80% are singletons and the top ten take around 19%. The receptor was derived from a man in his 60s with non-small cell lung cancer. The rearrangement joins TRBV6-2 or TRBV6-3 to TRBJ2-2; maybe TRBD2 (5 bases). Sequenced: lung tumor tissue. DNA for the CDR3: TGTGCCAGCAACCTAGCCGGGGAGTTGTATTTT. It encodes CASNLAGELYF.